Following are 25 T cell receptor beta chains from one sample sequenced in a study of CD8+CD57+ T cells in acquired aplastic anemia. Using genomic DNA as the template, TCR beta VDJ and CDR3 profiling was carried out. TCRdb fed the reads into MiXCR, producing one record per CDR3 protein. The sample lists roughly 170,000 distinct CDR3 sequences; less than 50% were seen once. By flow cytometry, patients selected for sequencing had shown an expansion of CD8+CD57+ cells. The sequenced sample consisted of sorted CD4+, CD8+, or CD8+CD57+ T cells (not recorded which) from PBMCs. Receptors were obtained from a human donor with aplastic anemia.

The DNA for the CDR3 is TGTGCCAGCAAGGAGGGAGGCTTCGGTTCACCCCTCCACTTT. Translation gives CASKEGGFGSPLHF. V is TRBV3-1 and J is TRBJ1-6; D is unresolved. Per germline, CDR1 LGHDT and CDR2 YNNKEL (reference sequence). V was clipped by 7 bases and J by 9 bases, with 16 bases between them. There are 14 residues in the CDR3.

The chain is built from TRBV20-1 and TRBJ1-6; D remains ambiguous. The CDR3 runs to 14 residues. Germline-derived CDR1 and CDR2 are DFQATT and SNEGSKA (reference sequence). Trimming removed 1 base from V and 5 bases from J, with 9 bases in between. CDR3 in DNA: TGCAGTGCTAGAGTTGAAGCGGATAATTCACCCCTCCACTTT. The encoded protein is CSARVEADNSPLHF.

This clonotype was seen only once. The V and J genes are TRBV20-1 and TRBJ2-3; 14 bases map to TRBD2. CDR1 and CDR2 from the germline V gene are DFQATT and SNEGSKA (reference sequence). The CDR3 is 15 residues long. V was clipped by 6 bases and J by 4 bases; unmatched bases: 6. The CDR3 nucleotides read TGCAGTGCATTCGGACTAGCGGGAGGAGCAGATACGCAGTATTTT. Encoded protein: CSAFGLAGGADTQYF.

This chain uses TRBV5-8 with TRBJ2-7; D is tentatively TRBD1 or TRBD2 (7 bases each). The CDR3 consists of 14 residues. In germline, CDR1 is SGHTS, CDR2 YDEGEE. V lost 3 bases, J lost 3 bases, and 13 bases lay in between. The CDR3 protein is CASSWGGQSYEQYF. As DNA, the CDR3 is TGTGCCAGCAGCTGGGGGGGACAGAGCTACGAGCAGTACTTC.

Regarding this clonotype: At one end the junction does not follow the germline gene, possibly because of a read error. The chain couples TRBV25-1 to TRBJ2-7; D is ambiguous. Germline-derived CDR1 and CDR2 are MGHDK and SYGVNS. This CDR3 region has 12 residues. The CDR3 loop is CASRDRSYELYF. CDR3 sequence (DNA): TGTGCCAGCAGGGACCGCTCCTACGAGCTGTACTTC.

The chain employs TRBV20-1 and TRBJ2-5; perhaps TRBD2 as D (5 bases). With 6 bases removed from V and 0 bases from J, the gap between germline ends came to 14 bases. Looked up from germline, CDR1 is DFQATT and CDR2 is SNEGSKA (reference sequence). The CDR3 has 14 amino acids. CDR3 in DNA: TGCAGTGCCCCCGAAGGGCGGGACCAAGAGACCCAGTACTTC. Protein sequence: CSAPEGRDQETQYF.

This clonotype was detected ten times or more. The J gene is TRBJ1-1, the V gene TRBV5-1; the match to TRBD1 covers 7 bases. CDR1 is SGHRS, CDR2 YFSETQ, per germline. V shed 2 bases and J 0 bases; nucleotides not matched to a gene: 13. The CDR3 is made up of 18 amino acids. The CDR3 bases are TGCGCCAGCAGCTTATCACCTCGGGACAGACTTTTGAACACTGAAGCTTTCTTT. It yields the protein CASSLSPRDRLLNTEAFF.

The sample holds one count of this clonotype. The CDR3 sequence: CASNSKSNEKLFF. The CDR3 coding sequence is TGTGCCAGCAATTCTAAATCTAATGAAAAACTGTTTTTT. V usage is TRBV2 and J usage is TRBJ1-4, with D hard to call. The V gene's germline CDR1 is SNHLY and CDR2 FYNNEI. The CDR3 runs 13 residues. The ends were cut back, 7 bases at V and 3 bases at J, with 9 bases in the middle.

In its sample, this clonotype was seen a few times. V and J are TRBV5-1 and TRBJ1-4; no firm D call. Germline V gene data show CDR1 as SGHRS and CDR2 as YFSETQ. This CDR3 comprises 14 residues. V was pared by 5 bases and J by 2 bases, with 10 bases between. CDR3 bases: TGCGCCAGCAGGGCCGAAACTACTAATGAAAAACTGTTTTTT. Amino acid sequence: CASRAETTNEKLFF.

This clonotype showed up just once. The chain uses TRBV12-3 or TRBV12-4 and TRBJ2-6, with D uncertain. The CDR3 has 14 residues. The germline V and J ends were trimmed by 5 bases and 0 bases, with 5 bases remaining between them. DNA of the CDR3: TGTGCCAGCAGTCTGAACTCTGGGGCCAACGTCCTGACTTTC. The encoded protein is CASSLNSGANVLTF.

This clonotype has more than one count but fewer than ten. The chain's CDR3 is CSVDWPPSTDTQYF. The CDR3 region has the DNA TGCAGCGTTGATTGGCCGCCTAGCACAGATACGCAGTATTTT. J is TRBJ2-3 and V is TRBV29-1; D is unclear. The V and J ends lost 3 bases and 0 bases respectively, with 10 bases between them. The CDR3 runs to 14 residues. CDR1 and CDR2 from the germline V gene are SQVTM and ANQGSEA.

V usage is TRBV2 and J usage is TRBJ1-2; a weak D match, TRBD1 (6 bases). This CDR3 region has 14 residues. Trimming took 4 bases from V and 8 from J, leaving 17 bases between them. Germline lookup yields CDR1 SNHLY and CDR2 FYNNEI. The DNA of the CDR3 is TGTGCCAGCAGTGGAAGCATAGGGGGGAGCGGCTACACCTTC. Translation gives CASSGSIGGSGYTF.

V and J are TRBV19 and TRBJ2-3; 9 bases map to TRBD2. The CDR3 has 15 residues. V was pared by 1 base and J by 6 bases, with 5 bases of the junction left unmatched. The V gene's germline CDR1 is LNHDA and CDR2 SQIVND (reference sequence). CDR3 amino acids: CASSIVTSGADTQYF. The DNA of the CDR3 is TGTGCCAGTAGTATAGTGACTAGCGGAGCGGATACGCAGTATTTT.

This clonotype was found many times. Here the CDR3 reads CATSRQDSTQYF. The CDR3 DNA is TGTGCCACCAGCAGACAGGACTCTACGCAGTATTTT. The V gene is TRBV24-1, the J gene TRBJ2-3, with TRBD1 as a possible D gene (6 bases). CDR3 length: 12 amino acids. Trimming pared 7 bases from V and 8 bases from J, leaving 12 bases between. Germline V gene lookup returns CDR1 KGHDR and CDR2 SFDVKD.

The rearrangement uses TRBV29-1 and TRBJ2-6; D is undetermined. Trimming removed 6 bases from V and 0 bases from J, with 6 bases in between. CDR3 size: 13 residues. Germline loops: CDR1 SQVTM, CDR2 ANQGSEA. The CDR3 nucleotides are TGCAGCGTCGGGCTCTCTGGGGCCAACGTCCTGACTTTC. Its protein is CSVGLSGANVLTF.

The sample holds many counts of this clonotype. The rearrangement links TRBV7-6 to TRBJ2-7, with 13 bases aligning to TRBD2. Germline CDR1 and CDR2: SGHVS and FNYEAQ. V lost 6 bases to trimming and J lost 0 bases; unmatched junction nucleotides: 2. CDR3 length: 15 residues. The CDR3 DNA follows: TGTGCCAGCAGTTGGACTAGCGGGGGCTCCTACGAGCAGTACTTC. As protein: CASSWTSGGSYEQYF. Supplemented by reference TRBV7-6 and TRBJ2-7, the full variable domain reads GAGVSQSPRYKVTKRGQDVALRCDPISGHVSLYWYRQALGQGPEFLTYFNYEAQQDKSGLPNDRFSAERPEGSISTLTIQRTEQRDSAMYRCASSWTSGGSYEQYFGPGTRLTVT.

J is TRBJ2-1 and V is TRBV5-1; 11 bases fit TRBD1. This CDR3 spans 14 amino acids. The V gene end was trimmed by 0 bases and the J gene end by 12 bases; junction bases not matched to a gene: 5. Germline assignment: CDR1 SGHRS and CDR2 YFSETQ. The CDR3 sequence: CASSLGTGGYGQFF. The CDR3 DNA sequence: TGCGCCAGCAGCTTGGGGACAGGGGGCTATGGGCAGTTCTTC.

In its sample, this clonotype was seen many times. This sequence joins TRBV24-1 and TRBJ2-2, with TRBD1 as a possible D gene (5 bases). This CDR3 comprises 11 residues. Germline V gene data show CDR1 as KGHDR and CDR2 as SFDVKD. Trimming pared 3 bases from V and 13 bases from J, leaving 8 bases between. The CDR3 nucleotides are TGTGCCACCAGTGATCGTACAGGGCTGTTTTTT. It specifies CATSDRTGLFF.

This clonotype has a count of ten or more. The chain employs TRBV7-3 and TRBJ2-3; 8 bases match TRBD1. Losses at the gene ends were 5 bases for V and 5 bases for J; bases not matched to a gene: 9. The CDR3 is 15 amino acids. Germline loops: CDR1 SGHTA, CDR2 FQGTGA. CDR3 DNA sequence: TGTGCCAGCAGCGCAGACAGGGGTCGTCAAGATACGCAGTATTTT. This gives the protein CASSADRGRQDTQYF.

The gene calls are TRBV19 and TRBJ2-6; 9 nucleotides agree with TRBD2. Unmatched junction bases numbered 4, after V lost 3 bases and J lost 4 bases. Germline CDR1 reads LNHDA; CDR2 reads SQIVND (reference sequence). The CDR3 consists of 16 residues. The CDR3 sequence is CASSIGLATGANVLTF. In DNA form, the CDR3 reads TGTGCCAGTAGTATCGGACTAGCGACCGGGGCCAACGTCCTGACTTTC.

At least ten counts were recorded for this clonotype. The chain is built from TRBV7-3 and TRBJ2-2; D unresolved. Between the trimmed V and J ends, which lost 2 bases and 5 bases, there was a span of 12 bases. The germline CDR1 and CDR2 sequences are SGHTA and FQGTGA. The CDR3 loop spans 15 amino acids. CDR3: CASSLFGGDTGELFF. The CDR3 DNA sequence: TGTGCCAGCAGCTTATTTGGCGGCGATACCGGGGAGCTGTTTTTT.

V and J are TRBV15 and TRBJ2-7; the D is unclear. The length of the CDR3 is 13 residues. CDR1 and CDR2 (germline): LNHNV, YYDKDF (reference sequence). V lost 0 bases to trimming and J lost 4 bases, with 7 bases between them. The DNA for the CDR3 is TGTGCCACCAGCAGAGATCGAGTATACGAGCAGTACTTC. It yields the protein CATSRDRVYEQYF.

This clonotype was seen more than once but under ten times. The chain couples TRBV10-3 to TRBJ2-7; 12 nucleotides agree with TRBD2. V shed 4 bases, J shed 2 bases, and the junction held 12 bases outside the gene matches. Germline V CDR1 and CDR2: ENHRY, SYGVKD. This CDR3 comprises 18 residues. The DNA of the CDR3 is TGTGCCATCAGTGGGATGGGACTAGCGGGCCAGGGGACCTACGAGCAGTACTTC. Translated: CAISGMGLAGQGTYEQYF.

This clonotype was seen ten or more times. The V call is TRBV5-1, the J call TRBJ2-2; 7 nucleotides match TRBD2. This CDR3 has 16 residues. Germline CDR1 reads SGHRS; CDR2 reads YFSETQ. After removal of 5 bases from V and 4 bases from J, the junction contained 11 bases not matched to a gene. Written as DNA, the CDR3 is TGCGCCAGCAGACCTGTCCAGCGGGGCCGCACCGGGGAGCTGTTTTTT. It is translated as CASRPVQRGRTGELFF.

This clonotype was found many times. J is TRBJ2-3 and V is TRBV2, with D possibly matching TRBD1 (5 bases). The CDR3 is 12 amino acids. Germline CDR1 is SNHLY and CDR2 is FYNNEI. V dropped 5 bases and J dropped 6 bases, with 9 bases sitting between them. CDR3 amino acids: CASSLNRDTQYF. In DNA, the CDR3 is TGTGCCAGCAGTCTAAACAGGGATACGCAGTATTTT.